The 14 T cell receptor beta chains listed next were all sequenced from one sample in a study of PD-1 blockade in classical Hodgkin lymphoma. Assay: immunoSEQ multiplex PCR; the TCRdb copy retains only in-frame clones and omits some. Here the sample spans more than 95,000 clones, roughly 90% being singletons. Time point: cycle 4 day 1 (C4D1), after five to seven weeks of nivolumab. Brentuximab vedotin exposure varied among the patients, all of whom had relapsed after autologous stem cell transplantation. Sequenced material: peripheral blood mononuclear cells (PBMCs), taken before the fourth cycle of nivolumab. Receptors were obtained from a human donor with classical Hodgkin lymphoma.

The CDR3 nucleotides are TGCAGCGTTCGTGGACTAGCGGGAGTATACGAGCAGTACTTC. Protein sequence: CSVRGLAGVYEQYF. V gene TRBV29-1 combines with J gene TRBJ2-7; 13 bases agree with TRBD2. The CDR3 loop spans 14 amino acids. CDR1 SQVTM and CDR2 ANQGSEA come from the germline V gene. V lost 5 bases, J lost 4 bases, and 5 bases stayed unmatched.

V gene TRBV21-1 combines with J gene TRBJ2-6; TRBD1, the table's D call, was not compared with the DNA. TRBV21-1 is designated a pseudogene. The CDR3 sequence is 19 residues long. The CDR3 region is CASSIVPRDRGTGANVLTF. In DNA form, the CDR3 reads TGTGCCAGCAGCATCGTCCCCCGGGACAGGGGTACTGGGGCCAACGTCCTGACTTTC.

The chain recombines TRBV4-2 with TRBJ1-3; 9 nucleotides agree with TRBD1. This CDR3 contains 15 residues. Germline V gene sequence: CDR1 LGHNA, CDR2 YNFKEQ. Trimming took 4 bases from V and 4 from J; bases not matched to a gene: 5. The CDR3 is CASSPRDREGNTIYF. The CDR3 DNA is TGTGCCAGCAGCCCCCGGGACAGGGAAGGAAACACCATATATTTT.

The chain employs TRBV27 and TRBJ2-1; a possible D gene is TRBD2 (6 bases). Looked up from germline, CDR1 is MNHEY and CDR2 is SMNVEV (reference sequence). V shed 5 bases and J shed 0 bases, with 20 bases lying between them. This CDR3 contains 18 residues. CDR3 DNA: TGTGCCAGCAGTCCCATCGGCCTCGGCGGGGACTCCTACAATGAGCAGTTCTTC. Translated, it gives CASSPIGLGGDSYNEQFF.

The chain uses TRBV28 and TRBJ1-1; the match to TRBD1 covers 7 bases. The germline V gene encodes CDR1 MDHEN and CDR2 SYDVKM. The CDR3 runs to 17 residues. Germline trimming cut 4 bases from V and 4 bases from J; bases unmatched to any gene: 15. CDR3 in DNA: TGTGCCAGCAGTTCCTTTATGCACAGGGGCTGGGGCACTGAAGCTTTCTTT. Translation gives CASSSFMHRGWGTEAFF.

The genes are TRBV23-1 and TRBJ1-1; maybe TRBD1 (5 bases). TRBV23-1 is annotated as an ORF whose role is uncertain. There are 17 residues in the CDR3. The V end was cut by 0 bases, the J end by 3 bases, with 17 bases between. CDR3 protein: CASSQSIRGRAYTEAFF. CDR3 DNA sequence: TGCGCCAGCAGTCAATCGATAAGGGGAAGGGCGTACACTGAAGCTTTCTTT.

V is TRBV5-8 and J is TRBJ2-7; 8 nucleotides line up with TRBD1. This CDR3 has 15 residues. Trimming at V came to 3 bases and at J to 3 bases, leaving 8 bases not matched to a gene. Germline loops: CDR1 SGHTS, CDR2 YDEGEE. The CDR3 reads CASSWGRDRLYEQYF. CDR3 bases: TGTGCCAGCAGCTGGGGGCGGGACAGGCTCTACGAGCAGTACTTC.

The rearrangement uses TRBV18 and TRBJ2-1, with 11 positions matching TRBD2. The trim removed 3 bases at V and 7 bases at J, leaving 8 bases unmatched. CDR1 KGHSH and CDR2 LQKENI come from the germline V gene. The CDR3 is 16 amino acids. The CDR3 region is CASSPPGLADPNEQFF. The CDR3 coding sequence is TGTGCCAGCTCACCGCCGGGACTAGCGGACCCGAATGAGCAGTTCTTC.

The chain has TRBV7-9 and TRBJ2-6; 11 bases agree with TRBD2. Trimming removed 2 bases from V and 3 bases from J; junction bases left unmatched: 3. CDR1 and CDR2 (germline): SEHNR, FQNEAQ (reference sequence). The CDR3 covers 17 residues. The CDR3 sequence is CASSLTLAGGGANVLTF. Written as DNA, the CDR3 is TGTGCCAGCAGCTTAACCCTAGCGGGAGGTGGGGCCAACGTCCTGACTTTC.

The chain links TRBV11-2 to TRBJ2-3; D is perhaps TRBD1 or TRBD2 (5 bases each). Germline V gives CDR1 SGHAT, CDR2 FQNNGV. V lost 2 bases and J 2 bases, leaving 11 bases between the germline ends. The CDR3 sequence is 15 residues long. The CDR3 DNA is TGTGCCAGCAGCTTAAACCGGGACGTCACAGATACGCAGTATTTT. Its translation is CASSLNRDVTDTQYF.

The gene calls are TRBV27 and TRBJ2-7; D might be TRBD1 (5 bases). Germline values: CDR1 MNHEY, CDR2 SMNVEV (reference sequence). Trimming took 4 bases from V and 0 from J, leaving 10 bases between them. The CDR3 has 14 residues. The CDR3 sequence is CASSSRQSSYEQYF. The CDR3 DNA reads TGTGCCAGCAGTTCACGACAGAGCTCCTACGAGCAGTACTTC.

The rearrangement uses TRBV10-2 and TRBJ1-1; D is possibly TRBD1 (6 bases). The V end lost 0 bases, the J end lost 6 bases, and 23 bases lay between the germline ends. Germline CDR1 and CDR2: WSHSY and SAAADI. The CDR3 contains 18 residues. The CDR3 region has the DNA TGCGCCAGCAGTGAGTCGAAATGGGGGGGCTGGAGAAGGGCTGAAGCTTTCTTT. Translation: CASSESKWGGWRRAEAFF.

This clone appeared once. The CDR3: CASPKAQGALDYGYTF. As DNA, the CDR3 is TGTGCCAGCCCAAAAGCACAGGGGGCGCTGGACTATGGCTACACCTTC. The chain uses TRBV2 and TRBJ1-2; 9 nucleotides agree with TRBD1. Trimming cost V 8 bases and J 3 bases; bases outside gene matches: 13. Germline V CDR1 and CDR2: SNHLY, FYNNEI. The CDR3 has 16 residues.

The chain uses TRBV2 and TRBJ2-3, with D perhaps matching TRBD2 (5 bases). Germline CDR1 and CDR2: SNHLY and FYNNEI. The CDR3 length is 15 residues. The V gene lost 3 bases and the J gene lost 7 bases, with 17 bases spanning the gap. The chain's CDR3 is CASSDSRVERNTQYF. CDR3 bases: TGTGCCAGCAGTGACTCGAGGGTTGAAAGGAATACGCAGTATTTT.